The 12 T cell receptor beta chains in this list originate from one sample, sequenced in a study of regulatory T cells in long-lasting Graves disease. Investigators prepared the TCR beta libraries by applying iRepertoire HTBI primers and Arm-PCR of CDR3 regions. TCRdb reanalysed the multiplex PCR reads using MiXCR and keeps one entry per CDR3 protein. Seen here are 450,000 to 650,000 distinct CDR3 sequences, 16% observed once, and the top ten hold just under 25%. Time point in this sample: newly diagnosed GD, antithyroid drugs for less than 3 months. From RNA extracted from PBMCs, the TCR library was made. This sample was shared with a second study, whose subject was T cells in Graves' hyperthyroidism and ophthalmopathy.

The sample here was peripheral blood mononuclear cells (PBMCs), taken at new diagnosis, from a patient treated with antithyroid drugs. All receptors come from a woman aged 35 to 60 with Graves disease.

V is TRBV19 and J is TRBJ1-1; TRBD1 might be the D (5 bases). V was clipped by 3 bases and J by 5 bases, with 13 bases between them. CDR1 is LNHDA, CDR2 SQIVND, per germline (reference sequence). The CDR3 length is 14 residues. CDR3 in amino acids: CASSIWPWGTEAFF. The CDR3 DNA is TGTGCCAGTAGTATCTGGCCCTGGGGGACTGAAGCTTTCTTT.

Notes on this clonotype: Being one base from a much bigger clone, this may be a read error. This chain links TRBV28 with TRBJ1-2, with unresolved D. Germline V gene lookup returns CDR1 MDHEN and CDR2 SYDVKM. V lost 3 bases and J 7 bases, leaving 12 bases between the germline ends. The CDR3 consists of 13 residues. This chain's CDR3 is CASSLPLRRGYTF. CDR3 DNA sequence: TGTGCCAGCAGTTTGCCCCTCCGGCGTGGCTACACCTTC.

On this clonotype itself: Because it lacks the conserved phenylalanine or tryptophan at the end, this CDR3 is likely a read error. This chain connects TRBV6-2 or TRBV6-3 to TRBJ1-3, with 12 bases identical to TRBD1. The V gene end was trimmed by 10 bases and the J gene end by 4 bases; junction bases not matched to a gene: 5. The CDR3 has 14 amino acids. Germline V gives CDR1 MNHEY, CDR2 SVGEGT. The CDR3 loop is CAIRDRGLGNTIYL. CDR3 nucleotide sequence: TGTGCCATCCGGGACAGGGGGCTAGGAAACACCATATATCTT.

This clonotype was recorded a few times. CDR3 sequence: CATSRDGLQDTQYF. As DNA, the CDR3 is TGTGCCACCAGCAGAGATGGCCTGCAAGATACGCAGTATTTT. The rearrangement links TRBV15 to TRBJ2-3; the D is unclear. The germline CDR1 and CDR2 sequences are LNHNV and YYDKDF (reference sequence). V lost 0 bases to trimming and J lost 5 bases, with 9 bases between them. The CDR3 has 14 amino acids.

This clonotype occurred many times. V gene TRBV30 combines with J gene TRBJ2-1; D perhaps matches TRBD2 (6 bases). The CDR3 runs 14 residues. Germline V CDR1 and CDR2: GTSNPN, SVGIG (reference sequence). V was pared by 2 bases and J by 8 bases, with 16 bases between. CDR3 protein: CAWSHRGRGDEQFF. CDR3 in DNA: TGTGCCTGGAGTCACCGAGGACGCGGGGATGAGCAGTTCTTC. The full variable domain, its missing parts supplied by reference TRBV30 and TRBJ2-1, is SQTIHQWPATLVQPVGSPLSLECTVEGTSNPNLYWYRQAAGRGLQLLFYSVGIGQISSEVPQNLSASRPQDRQFILSSKKLLLSDSGFYLCAWSHRGRGDEQFFGPGTRLTVL.

This clonotype occurred many times. Germline and junction disagree at one end, which may indicate a read error. The V and J genes are TRBV5-1 and TRBJ1-5; D remains unclear. This CDR3 is 13 amino acids long. The V gene's germline CDR1 is SGHRS and CDR2 YFSETQ. The CDR3 DNA sequence: TGTGCCAGCAGCTTAGACAACAATCAGCCCCAGCATTTT. Translation: CASSLDNNQPQHF.

This clonotype was seen ten or more times. This chain connects TRBV15 to TRBJ1-5; 8 bases match TRBD1. V shed 0 bases and J 9 bases; nucleotides not matched to a gene: 28. The CDR3 totals 22 residues. Germline assignment: CDR1 LNHNV and CDR2 YYDKDF (reference sequence). CDR3 in DNA: TGTGCCACCAGCAGAGAACCTTGGCTCCACACATCGACAGGGGTCGATGGGCGGCCCCAGCATTTT. Translated: CATSREPWLHTSTGVDGRPQHF.

There are many counts of this clonotype. V usage is TRBV28 and J usage is TRBJ1-4; a weak D match, TRBD1 (5 bases). Germline V gene sequence: CDR1 MDHEN, CDR2 SYDVKM. Between the trimmed V and J ends, which lost 7 bases and 8 bases, there was a span of 17 bases. The CDR3 spans 14 residues. The CDR3: CASTARGVWEKLFF. The CDR3 DNA sequence: TGTGCCAGCACAGCGCGGGGGGTATGGGAAAAACTGTTTTTT. Using reference TRBV28 and TRBJ1-4 for the parts outside the CDR3, the full variable domain is DVKVTQSSRYLVKRTGEKVFLECVQDMDHENMFWYRQDPGLGLRLIYFSYDVKMKEKGDIPEGYSVSREKKERFSLILESASTNQTSMYLCASTARGVWEKLFFGSGTQLSVL.

This clonotype occurred many times. The chain recombines TRBV7-9 with TRBJ1-1; no clear D gene. Deletions cut 1 base from V and 1 base from J, with 13 bases between. The CDR3 extends over 16 amino acids. Germline V gene sequence: CDR1 SEHNR, CDR2 FQNEAQ (reference sequence). Here the CDR3 DNA reads TGTGCCAGCAGCTTAGAGGCGGTCAGGTGGAACACTGAAGCTTTCTTT. Amino acids: CASSLEAVRWNTEAFF.

This clonotype was seen repeatedly, ten times or more. The chain combines TRBV27 with TRBJ1-1; D is undetermined. V lost 4 bases and J 4 bases, leaving 13 bases between the germline ends. The germline V gene has CDR1 MNHEY and CDR2 SMNVEV (reference sequence). There are 14 residues in the CDR3. In DNA, the CDR3 is TGTGCCAGCAGTTACACCCTCTTGAGCACTGAAGCTTTCTTT. Translation gives CASSYTLLSTEAFF.

There are many counts of this clonotype. The chain employs TRBV28 and TRBJ2-7; 8 bases map to TRBD1. The CDR3 consists of 14 residues. Trimming cost V 3 bases and J 7 bases; bases outside gene matches: 8. Germline CDR1 and CDR2: MDHEN and SYDVKM. CDR3 nucleotide sequence: TGTGCCAGCAGTTTTCGACAGGGGTCGGGGGAGCAGTACTTC. Encoded protein: CASSFRQGSGEQYF.

This clonotype was detected a few times. The chain links TRBV10-3 to TRBJ1-1; D gene unclear. The V end was cut by 4 bases, the J end by 7 bases, with 13 bases between. The CDR3 totals 13 residues. Germline V gene data show CDR1 as ENHRY and CDR2 as SYGVKD. The CDR3 DNA sequence: TGTGCCATCAGTGGTGGCCAGTCCCTTGAAGCTTTCTTT. Its protein product is CAISGGQSLEAFF.